This T cell receptor (beta chain) appears in the sequencing data of a study of blood T cell repertoires in COVID-19. The protocol was immunoSEQ multiplex PCR, while the TCRdb copy is restricted to in-frame clones and leaves out a portion. The data show over 150,000 clones, approximately 84% seen once. This CDR3 is built from 12 residues. Deletions cut 4 bases from V and 4 bases from J, with 7 bases between. Germline CDR1 and CDR2: WNHNN and SYGVQD (reference sequence). This clonotype was obtained from a woman aged 25 to 39 who had recovered from COVID-19. V gene TRBV10-1 combines with J gene TRBJ1-2; possibly TRBD1 for D (5 bases). Sequenced material: PBMCs or T cells enriched from blood (not recorded which). CDR3 nucleotides: TGCGCCAGCAGTGGACAGAGCTATGGCTACACCTTC. It codes for CASSGQSYGYTF.